A single sample gave rise to the 32 T cell receptor beta chains below, sequenced in a study of shared clonotypes between healthy human individuals. CD45RO-negative cells were positively selected for CCR7, leaving out terminally differentiated effector memory CD45RA+ cells. Libraries were prepared by immunoSEQ multiplex PCR; TCRdb keeps only in-frame clonotypes and omits some of them. The data show about 820,000 clones, almost 95% seen once. Sequenced input: naive CD8+ T cells sorted from blood. The receptors originated from a man aged 25-45 years in good health.

The chain is built from TRBV19 and TRBJ1-1, with D perhaps matching TRBD1 (6 bases). The germline CDR1 and CDR2 sequences are LNHDA and SQIVND (reference sequence). The CDR3 loop spans 15 amino acids. V was pared by 7 bases and J by 4 bases, with 19 bases between. The CDR3 region is CASIGAGGQGTEAFF. CDR3 in DNA: TGTGCCAGTATAGGGGCTGGGGGGCAGGGCACTGAAGCTTTCTTT.

This sequence joins TRBV11-2 and TRBJ2-1; 9 positions match TRBD2. Losses at the gene ends were 2 bases for V and 0 bases for J; bases not matched to a gene: 5. From germline, CDR1 is SGHAT and CDR2 FQNNGV. CDR3 size: 17 residues. The CDR3 DNA reads as TGTGCCAGCAGCTTACGGCTAGCGGGGTACTCCTACAATGAGCAGTTCTTC. It specifies CASSLRLAGYSYNEQFF.

This chain joins TRBV7-9 and TRBJ2-1; D possibly matches TRBD1 or TRBD2 (5 bases each). Trimming removed 8 bases from V and 0 bases from J, with 17 bases in between. Germline V gene lookup returns CDR1 SEHNR and CDR2 FQNEAQ (reference sequence). This CDR3 is built from 16 residues. The CDR3 spells CASDGTLKSSYNEQFF. CDR3 coding DNA: TGTGCCAGCGACGGGACGCTAAAGAGCTCCTACAATGAGCAGTTCTTC.

This clone was found once. This rearrangement joins TRBV9 to TRBJ2-7; no definite D call. Deletions cut 0 bases from V and 3 bases from J, with 7 bases between. This CDR3 comprises 13 residues. Germline CDR1 reads SGDLS; CDR2 reads YYNGEE. CDR3 protein: CASSVAENYEQYF. The CDR3 DNA sequence: TGTGCCAGCAGCGTAGCCGAGAACTACGAGCAGTACTTC.

This chain joins TRBV6-1 and TRBJ1-2; D remains ambiguous. Germline assignment: CDR1 MNHNS and CDR2 SASEGT. The V end lost 6 bases, the J end lost 4 bases, and 12 bases lay between the germline ends. The CDR3 consists of 13 residues. This CDR3 reads CASSYTVAYGYTF. For the CDR3, the DNA is TGTGCCAGCAGCTATACAGTTGCCTATGGCTACACCTTC.

This clone was counted once. The rearrangement joins TRBV7-2 to TRBJ1-3, with D unresolved. V was shortened by 0 bases and J by 0 bases, with 9 bases between the two germline ends. Germline V lookup: CDR1 SGHTA, CDR2 FQGNSA. This CDR3 has 16 residues. The chain's CDR3 is CASSLAGPPSGNTIYF. The CDR3 DNA follows: TGTGCCAGCAGCTTAGCGGGCCCCCCCTCTGGAAACACCATATATTTT.

The chain uses TRBV28 and TRBJ2-7, with D perhaps TRBD1 (5 bases). Trimming removed 2 bases at V and 5 bases at J, with 16 bases between. CDR3 length: 15 amino acids. Germline-derived CDR1 and CDR2 are MDHEN and SYDVKM. The CDR3 bases are TGTGCCAGCAGTTTAACCCAGGGCCCTTCCCACGAGCAGTACTTC. It specifies CASSLTQGPSHEQYF.

This clone was detected once. As DNA, the CDR3 is TGTGCCAGCAGTTACTCACTGATTTATGGCTACACCTTC. It encodes CASSYSLIYGYTF. The V call is TRBV6-5, the J call TRBJ1-2; no clear D gene. Germline loops: CDR1 MNHEY, CDR2 SVGAGI. The CDR3 has 13 residues. The ends were cut back, 0 bases at V and 5 bases at J, with 7 bases in the middle.

This chain joins TRBV19 and TRBJ1-1; weak D call: TRBD1 (5 bases). The CDR3 has 13 amino acids. The V end lost 1 base, the J end lost 6 bases, and 9 bases lay between the germline ends. From germline, CDR1 is LNHDA and CDR2 SQIVND (reference sequence). Written as DNA, the CDR3 is TGTGCCAGTAGTATAGTAACAGGCCCTGAAGCTTTCTTT. Protein: CASSIVTGPEAFF.

The chain employs TRBV7-8 and TRBJ2-1, with 12 bases lining up with TRBD2. Germline assignment: CDR1 SGHVS and CDR2 FQNEAQ. The V gene end was trimmed by 5 bases and the J gene end by 8 bases; junction bases not matched to a gene: 7. The CDR3 is 15 residues long. The CDR3 protein is CASSPRLAGEDEQFF. As DNA, the CDR3 is TGTGCCAGCAGCCCCCGACTAGCGGGAGAGGATGAGCAGTTCTTC.

The J gene is TRBJ2-5, the V gene TRBV5-6, with 11 nucleotides matching TRBD2. Germline-derived CDR1 and CDR2 are SGHDT and YYEEEE. The CDR3 is made up of 17 amino acids. V lost 0 bases and J lost 5; bases outside the gene matches: 9. CDR3 sequence (DNA): TGTGCCAGCAGCTTGGCGCTAGCGGGAGGCGAGGAGGAGACCCAGTACTTC. Translation: CASSLALAGGEEETQYF.

The chain employs TRBV7-9 and TRBJ2-7, with D tentatively TRBD2 (6 bases). Germline V gene data show CDR1 as SEHNR and CDR2 as FQNEAQ (reference sequence). CDR3 length: 15 amino acids. V was trimmed by 1 base and J by 2 bases, leaving 12 bases between them. In DNA form, the CDR3 reads TGTGCCAGCAGCTTAGGTGCCGGGGGTCCCTACGAGCAGTACTTC. It yields the protein CASSLGAGGPYEQYF.

V usage is TRBV2 and J usage is TRBJ2-7; 12 bases align to TRBD2. Germline-derived CDR1 and CDR2 are SNHLY and FYNNEI. The CDR3 contains 15 residues. J lost 5 bases, V lost 6 bases, and 8 bases had no gene match. The CDR3 sequence is CASRPLAGGLDEQYF. As DNA, the CDR3 is TGTGCCAGCAGACCTCTAGCGGGAGGGCTGGACGAGCAGTACTTC.

This clone was detected once. The chain uses TRBV7-2 and TRBJ2-7; TRBD1 matches 9 bases. Germline CDR1 is SGHTA and CDR2 is FQGNSA. V shed 4 bases and J 2 bases; nucleotides not matched to a gene: 6. The CDR3 has 15 residues. CDR3: CASSSPGQGPYEQYF. The DNA for the CDR3 is TGTGCCAGCAGCTCCCCGGGACAGGGTCCCTACGAGCAGTACTTC.

This chain joins TRBV10-3 and TRBJ2-2, with 11 bases fitting TRBD1. This CDR3 spans 14 amino acids. V was pared by 6 bases and J by 4 bases, with 1 base of the junction left unmatched. Germline V gene data show CDR1 as ENHRY and CDR2 as SYGVKD. This CDR3 reads CAIRGTGGTGELFF. In DNA, the CDR3 is TGTGCCATCAGGGGGACAGGGGGCACCGGGGAGCTGTTTTTT.

The chain couples TRBV5-1 to TRBJ2-7, with D hard to call. V lost 5 bases, J lost 2 bases, and 5 bases lay in between. This CDR3 is built from 11 residues. In germline, CDR1 is SGHRS, CDR2 YFSETQ. The CDR3 DNA follows: TGCGCCAGCAGGCGTGCCTACGAGCAGTACTTC. Residues: CASRRAYEQYF.

This clone was detected only once. V usage is TRBV27 and J usage is TRBJ2-7, with D perhaps matching TRBD1 (6 bases). Germline CDR1 MNHEY, CDR2 SMNVEV (reference sequence). Trimming cost V 6 bases and J 0 bases, with 9 bases left between them. The CDR3 loop spans 13 amino acids. The CDR3 loop reads CASSRDISYEQYF. The CDR3 nucleotides read TGTGCCAGCAGCCGGGACATCTCCTACGAGCAGTACTTC.

This clone was seen more than once but under ten times. The chain couples TRBV18 to TRBJ2-5; 10 positions agree with TRBD2. The CDR3 has 15 amino acids. From germline, CDR1 is KGHSH and CDR2 LQKENI. V shed 5 bases, J shed 5 bases, and the junction held 8 bases outside the gene matches. CDR3 nucleotides: TGTGCCAGCTCAGGGACTAGCGTTTGGAGGGAGACCCAGTACTTC. Its translation: CASSGTSVWRETQYF.

The chain carries TRBV13 and TRBJ2-7, with 10 bases lining up with TRBD1. The ends lost 2 bases at V and 4 bases at J; junction bases unmatched: 5. Germline V gene sequence: CDR1 PRHDT, CDR2 FYEKMQ (reference sequence). The CDR3 extends over 15 amino acids. CDR3 coding DNA: TGTGCCAGCAGCTTAATGGGACAGGGGTCTTACGAGCAGTACTTC. Protein product: CASSLMGQGSYEQYF.

The chain has TRBV7-6 and TRBJ2-7; D not certain. The CDR3 consists of 15 residues. V was pared by 5 bases and J by 4 bases, with 18 bases between. Germline CDR1 reads SGHVS; CDR2 reads FNYEAQ. This CDR3 is CASSPTWAGKYEQYF. Here the CDR3 DNA reads TGTGCCAGCAGCCCGACCTGGGCCGGAAAGTACGAGCAGTACTTC. The full variable domain, rest sourced from reference TRBV7-6 and TRBJ2-7, is GAGVSQSPRYKVTKRGQDVALRCDPISGHVSLYWYRQALGQGPEFLTYFNYEAQQDKSGLPNDRFSAERPEGSISTLTIQRTEQRDSAMYRCASSPTWAGKYEQYFGPGTRLTVT.

This sequence joins TRBV27 and TRBJ1-1; D is undetermined. The CDR3 loop spans 14 amino acids. Trimming took 7 bases from V and 1 from J, leaving 13 bases between them. Looked up from germline, CDR1 is MNHEY and CDR2 is SMNVEV (reference sequence). The CDR3 sequence: CASTVEWGNTEAFF. The CDR3 region has the DNA TGTGCCAGCACAGTGGAGTGGGGGAACACTGAAGCTTTCTTT.

The chain joins TRBV11-2 to TRBJ2-7, with D perhaps given as TRBD1 or TRBD2 (5 bases each). V dropped 4 bases and J dropped 4 bases, with 17 bases sitting between them. Germline V gene data show CDR1 as SGHAT and CDR2 as FQNNGV. The CDR3 sequence is 15 residues long. The CDR3 nucleotides read TGTGCCAGCAGCTCGTGGCAGAGAGGGGTTTACGAGCAGTACTTC. Translated: CASSSWQRGVYEQYF.

The gene calls are TRBV25-1 and TRBJ2-1; TRBD2 matches 9 bases. Germline V gene data show CDR1 as MGHDK and CDR2 as SYGVNS. The trim removed 3 bases at V and 4 bases at J, leaving 4 bases unmatched. This CDR3 has 15 residues. The CDR3 DNA reads as TGTGCCAGCAGTGATAGGACTAGCGTTTACAATGAGCAGTTCTTC. Its protein is CASSDRTSVYNEQFF.

In its sample, this clone was seen once. The chain carries TRBV11-2 and TRBJ2-1; 11 nucleotides line up with TRBD1. V lost 5 bases to trimming and J lost 3 bases; unmatched junction nucleotides: 3. The CDR3 has 15 residues. CDR1 and CDR2 from the germline V gene are SGHAT and FQNNGV. The CDR3 DNA is TGTGCCAGCAGCCAGGGGACAGGGGGCTACAATGAGCAGTTCTTC. It codes for CASSQGTGGYNEQFF.

The chain has TRBV6-5 and TRBJ2-2; tentative D call: TRBD1 (5 bases). This CDR3 has 15 residues. Trimming left V 6 bases short and J 0 bases short, with 11 bases between. The germline gives CDR1 MNHEY, CDR2 SVGAGI. The CDR3 DNA sequence: TGTGCCAGCAGCCCACAGGCAACGAACACCGGGGAGCTGTTTTTT. Residues: CASSPQATNTGELFF.

V and J are TRBV5-1 and TRBJ2-1, with a possible D match to TRBD1 (6 bases). This CDR3 spans 15 amino acids. Looked up from germline, CDR1 is SGHRS and CDR2 is YFSETQ. V lost 6 bases and J lost 7, with 20 bases in between. CDR3: CASTFGGRGFNEQFF. The CDR3 coding sequence is TGCGCCAGCACCTTTGGAGGCAGGGGATTTAATGAGCAGTTCTTC.

V gene TRBV6-1 combines with J gene TRBJ2-5; TRBD1 is a possible D gene (6 bases). V dropped 1 base and J dropped 2 bases, with 20 bases sitting between them. The CDR3 contains 18 residues. Germline V lookup: CDR1 MNHNS, CDR2 SASEGT. CDR3 residues: CASSEVFEVRGRQETQYF. Here the CDR3 DNA reads TGTGCCAGCAGTGAAGTCTTCGAAGTAAGGGGGAGACAAGAGACCCAGTACTTC.

The rearrangement joins TRBV7-9 to TRBJ2-7, with 9 positions matching TRBD1. The CDR3 sequence is 14 residues long. Germline V gene lookup returns CDR1 SEHNR and CDR2 FQNEAQ (reference sequence). V gave up 5 bases and J gave up 6 bases; unmatched junction bases: 8. The CDR3 nucleotides are TGTGCCAGCAGCCACCGGGACAGGGCGTCCGAGCAGTACTTC. Amino acids: CASSHRDRASEQYF.

This clone showed up just once. The chain joins TRBV19 to TRBJ1-2, with a tentative D call TRBD1 (5 bases). Trimming took off 4 bases at V and 3 bases at J, with 12 bases between the two ends. Germline V gene lookup returns CDR1 LNHDA and CDR2 SQIVND (reference sequence). The CDR3 runs to 14 residues. The CDR3 DNA follows: TGTGCCAGTAGTACCCCCGCGGGGGACTATGGCTACACCTTC. Translating gives CASSTPAGDYGYTF.

Regarding this clone: The same CDR3 also results from other DNA sequences found in this sample. J is TRBJ1-5 and V is TRBV27; D is ambiguous. CDR3 length: 14 residues. Trimming took 5 bases from V and 0 from J, leaving 8 bases between them. Germline CDR1 MNHEY, CDR2 SMNVEV (reference sequence). This chain's CDR3 is CASSPGNSNQPQHF. In DNA, the CDR3 is TGTGCCAGCAGTCCGGGGAATAGCAATCAGCCCCAGCATTTT.

This clone came up once. The chain joins TRBV5-6 to TRBJ2-6; perhaps TRBD1 as D (6 bases). V shed 3 bases and J shed 0 bases, with 10 bases lying between them. CDR1 and CDR2 (germline): SGHDT, YYEEEE. The CDR3 is 16 amino acids. The CDR3 is CASSSWDISGANVLTF. CDR3 in DNA: TGTGCCAGCAGCTCCTGGGACATCTCTGGGGCCAACGTCCTGACTTTC. Together with reference TRBV5-6 and TRBJ2-6, the CDR3 gives the full variable domain: DAGVTQSPTHLIKTRGQQVTLRCSPKSGHDTVSWYQQALGQGPQFIFQYYEEEERQRGNFPDRFSGHQFPNYSSELNVNALLLGDSALYLCASSSWDISGANVLTFGAGSRLTVL.

The gene calls are TRBV28 and TRBJ2-5, with 7 bases fitting TRBD2. V lost 6 bases, J lost 2 bases, and 9 bases stayed unmatched. This CDR3 is 15 amino acids long. CDR1 MDHEN and CDR2 SYDVKM come from the germline V gene. CDR3 sequence: CASSEGTTSQETQYF. The DNA of the CDR3 is TGTGCCAGCAGCGAAGGGACTACTTCACAAGAGACCCAGTACTTC.